Listed below are T cell receptor beta chains from one sample, sequenced in a study of cytomegalovirus exposure and HLA in healthy donors. Repertoires were generated with immunoSEQ multiplex PCR, while TCRdb's copy carries only in-frame clones and drops some. The sample lists approximately 190,000 clones; more than 80% were seen once. Sequencing was done on a sample of PBMCs. All receptors derive from a woman aged 45-60 years in good health and CMV-seropositive. CDR3s include the opening cysteine and the closing phenylalanine or tryptophan. A D gene is named only where the DNA matches it firmly. Only some rows state a clone size, as once, few, many or a class for expanded clones.

NA,TRBV7-3,NA,TRBJ2-3,CASSQDGLSTDTQYF,TGTGCCAGCAGCCAGGACGGACTGAGCACAGATACGCAGTATTTT
TRBD1,TRBV15,NA,TRBJ2-1,CATSMRDRGKNEQFF,TGTGCCACCAGCATGCGGGACAGGGGTAAAAATGAGCAGTTCTTC
NA,TRBV6-6,NA,TRBJ1-2,CASGRDPNYGYTF,TGTGCCAGCGGACGGGATCCTAACTATGGCTACACCTTC
TRBD2,TRBV4-3,NA,TRBJ2-5,CASSLSGGAVETQYF,TGCGCCAGCAGCCTCTCCGGGGGGGCCGTGGAGACCCAGTACTTC
TRBD1,TRBV5-6,NA,TRBJ2-7,CASSDEGDRAYEQYF,TGTGCCAGCAGCGACGAAGGGGACAGGGCTTACGAGCAGTACTTC
NA,TRBV5-4,NA,TRBJ2-3,CASSLGLVTDTQYF,TGTGCCAGCAGCTTGGGACTAGTCACAGATACGCAGTATTTT
TRBD1,TRBV5-1,NA,TRBJ2-1,CATAGQGSNEQFF,TGCGCCACCGCGGGACAGGGCTCCAATGAGCAGTTCTTC
TRBD2,TRBV7-2,NA,TRBJ2-2,CASSQTGGRTGELFF,TGTGCCAGCAGCCAGACGGGGGGGCGCACCGGGGAGCTGTTTTTT
NA,TRBV7-8,NA,TRBJ1-1,CASSKRQVAEAFF,TGTGCCAGCAGCAAAAGACAGGTCGCTGAAGCTTTCTTT
TRBD1,TRBV7-9,once,TRBJ2-7,CSSSLRTRRTGDPTYEQYF,TGTTCCAGCAGCCTAAGGACTCGTAGGACAGGGGATCCCACCTACGAGCAGTACTTC
TRBD2,TRBV7-9,NA,TRBJ2-3,CASRPPGLAGRDTQYF,TGTGCCAGCAGACCCCCGGGACTAGCGGGGAGGGATACGCAGTATTTT
TRBD1,TRBV4-1,NA,TRBJ2-1,CASSPGQGVDNEQFF,TGCGCCAGCAGCCCGGGACAGGGGGTGGACAATGAGCAGTTCTTC
NA,TRBV7-9,NA,TRBJ2-2,CASSLARGTGELFF,TGTGCCAGCAGCTTGGCCAGGGGCACCGGGGAGCTGTTTTTT
TRBD2,TRBV10-3,NA,TRBJ2-5,CASSSRGGRETQYF,TGTGCCAGCAGTTCGCGGGGGGGCCGGGAGACCCAGTACTTC
TRBD1,TRBV6-1,NA,TRBJ1-2,CASRSWTGNYGYTF,TGTGCCAGCAGGTCCTGGACAGGAAACTATGGCTACACCTTC
NA,TRBV27,NA,TRBJ2-7,CASSLRGTYEQYF,TGTGCCAGCAGTTTAAGGGGGACCTACGAGCAGTACTTC
NA,TRBV6-6,once,TRBJ1-1,CASSYSRGGNTEAFF,TGTGCCAGCAGTTACTCCCGGGGTGGGAACACTGAAGCTTTCTTT
NA,TRBV28,NA,TRBJ1-5,CASNLGQTSNQPQHF,TGTGCCAGCAACTTGGGCCAGACTAGCAATCAGCCCCAGCATTTT
NA,TRBV5-1,NA,TRBJ2-4,CASLGEGDIQYF,TGCGCCAGCCTAGGGGAGGGGGACATTCAGTACTTC
TRBD1,TRBV4-1,once,TRBJ2-2,CASSQGQGFGELFF,TGCGCCAGCAGCCAAGGACAGGGTTTTGGGGAGCTGTTTTTT
TRBD1,TRBV4-1,once,TRBJ1-1,CASSQDAGGNTEAFF,TGCGCCAGCAGCCAAGATGCAGGGGGGAACACTGAAGCTTTCTTT
NA,TRBV6-5,NA,TRBJ2-2,CASSSRTNTGELFF,TGTGCCAGCAGTAGCAGGACGAACACCGGGGAGCTGTTTTTT
NA,TRBV7-2,NA,TRBJ1-6,CASSLVRDDSPLHF,TGTGCCAGCAGCTTAGTACGCGATGATTCACCCCTCCACTTT
NA,TRBV29-1,NA,TRBJ1-2,CSVVTGRGGYTF,TGCAGCGTTGTGACAGGCCGGGGCGGCTATACCTTC
TRBD1,TRBV25-1,NA,TRBJ1-3,CASSAGDRGNTIYF,TGTGCCAGCAGTGCAGGGGACAGGGGAAACACCATATATTTT
TRBD2,TRBV9,NA,TRBJ2-3,CASSVERGGRDTQYF,TGTGCCAGCAGCGTTGAGCGGGGGGGCAGGGATACGCAGTATTTT
TRBD1,TRBV6-5,NA,TRBJ2-7,CASSEDRATYEQYF,TGTGCCAGCAGTGAAGACAGGGCAACCTACGAGCAGTACTTC
TRBD2,TRBV5-1,NA,TRBJ2-1,CASSPGTGGASNEQFF,TGCGCCAGCAGCCCTGGGACGGGGGGGGCCAGCAATGAGCAGTTCTTC
TRBD2,TRBV5-4,NA,TRBJ2-2,CASSPGTSGGYGTGELFF,TGTGCCAGCAGCCCCGGGACTAGCGGGGGATATGGGACCGGGGAGCTGTTTTTT
NA,TRBV14,NA,TRBJ2-3,CASSQGRGLDTQYF,TGTGCCAGCAGCCAAGGGAGGGGTTTAGATACGCAGTATTTT
TRBD2,TRBV13,once,TRBJ2-1,CASSPLAGGRVDEQFF,TGTGCCAGCAGCCCCCTAGCGGGGGGGCGGGTTGATGAGCAGTTCTTC
TRBD1,TRBV19,NA,TRBJ1-2,CASSPSGGLDYGYTF,TGTGCCAGTAGCCCCTCAGGGGGTTTGGACTATGGCTACACCTTC
NA,TRBV7-2,NA,TRBJ2-7,CASSKNPPTSNSYEQYF,TGTGCCAGCAGCAAGAACCCGCCCACTAGCAATTCCTACGAGCAGTACTTC
NA,TRBV7-8,NA,TRBJ2-3,CASFLRDYSTDTQYF,TGTGCCAGCTTCCTTAGAGATTATAGCACAGATACGCAGTATTTT
NA,TRBV10-2,NA,TRBJ1-3,CASSEKAGDGNTIYF,TGCGCCAGCAGTGAAAAGGCAGGGGACGGAAACACCATATATTTT
NA,TRBV12-5,NA,TRBJ2-1,CASGQGREQFF,TGTGCTAGTGGGCAGGGTCGTGAGCAGTTCTTC
TRBD1,TRBV7-2,NA,TRBJ2-5,CASSLGQGLETQYF,TGTGCCAGCAGCTTGGGACAGGGTTTAGAGACCCAGTACTTC
NA,TRBV11-2,NA,TRBJ2-1,CASSPHLAGAFGNEQFF,TGTGCCAGCAGCCCCCATCTCGCGGGGGCTTTCGGGAATGAGCAGTTCTTC
NA,TRBV9,NA,TRBJ1-2,CASSPRTLLPPGTF,TGTGCCAGCAGCCCGAGAACACTCTTACCTCCAGGAACCTTC
NA,TRBV5-3,NA,TRBJ2-6,CARSCERQVETGANVLTF,TGTGCCAGAAGCTGCGAGCGGCAGGTGGAAACTGGGGCCAACGTCCTGACTTTC
NA,TRBV6-6,NA,TRBJ2-7,CASRPRGLRPPYEQYF,TGTGCCAGCAGGCCCAGAGGACTAAGGCCCCCCTACGAGCAGTACTTC
NA,TRBV2,NA,TRBJ1-2,CASSEARADAGGYYGYTF,TGTGCCAGCAGTGAAGCGAGGGCAGATGCCGGGGGGTACTATGGCTACACCTTC
NA,TRBV5-4,NA,TRBJ2-6,CASSRDNSGANVLTF,TGTGCCAGCAGCCGAGATAACTCTGGGGCCAACGTCCTGACTTTC
TRBD1,TRBV19,NA,TRBJ2-1,CASSIDRTGRQFF,TGTGCCAGTAGTATAGACCGGACAGGGAGGCAGTTCTTC
NA,TRBV4-3,NA,TRBJ2-7,CASSQDEAGYYEQYF,TGCGCCAGCAGCCAAGATGAAGCGGGTTACTACGAGCAGTACTTC
TRBD1,TRBV15,NA,TRBJ2-1,CATSRDRGQEQFF,TGTGCCACCAGCAGAGATCGGGGACAGGAGCAGTTCTTC
NA,TRBV10-3,NA,TRBJ2-3,CAISEPRGGGTDTQYF,TGTGCCATCAGTGAGCCTAGAGGGGGGGGCACAGATACGCAGTATTTT
NA,TRBV5-4,NA,TRBJ2-5,CASSLRMMRSEETQYF,TGTGCCAGCAGCTTAAGGATGATGAGGTCGGAAGAGACCCAGTACTTC
NA,TRBV6-4,NA,TRBJ2-2,CASSQGRTGELFF,TGTGCCAGCAGCCAGGGTCGCACCGGGGAGCTGTTTTTT
TRBD1,TRBV6-5,NA,TRBJ2-3,CASSYRGLTDTQYF,TGTGCCAGCAGTTACAGGGGGCTTACAGATACGCAGTATTTT
NA,TRBV7-3,NA,TRBJ2-6,CASSRTKSGANVLTF,TGTGCCAGCAGCCGGACAAAATCTGGGGCCAACGTCCTGACTTTC
NA,TRBV7-2,NA,TRBJ2-1,CASSPGVYSSYNEQFF,TGTGCCAGCAGCCCAGGCGTGTACAGCTCCTACAATGAGCAGTTCTTC
TRBD1,TRBV25-1,NA,TRBJ1-1,CASSNIGGTGDTEAFF,TGTGCCAGCAGCAACATCGGTGGGACAGGGGACACTGAAGCTTTCTTT
NA,TRBV2,NA,TRBJ2-7,CASTLALGSYEQYF,TGTGCCAGCACCCTAGCCCTAGGTTCCTACGAGCAGTACTTC